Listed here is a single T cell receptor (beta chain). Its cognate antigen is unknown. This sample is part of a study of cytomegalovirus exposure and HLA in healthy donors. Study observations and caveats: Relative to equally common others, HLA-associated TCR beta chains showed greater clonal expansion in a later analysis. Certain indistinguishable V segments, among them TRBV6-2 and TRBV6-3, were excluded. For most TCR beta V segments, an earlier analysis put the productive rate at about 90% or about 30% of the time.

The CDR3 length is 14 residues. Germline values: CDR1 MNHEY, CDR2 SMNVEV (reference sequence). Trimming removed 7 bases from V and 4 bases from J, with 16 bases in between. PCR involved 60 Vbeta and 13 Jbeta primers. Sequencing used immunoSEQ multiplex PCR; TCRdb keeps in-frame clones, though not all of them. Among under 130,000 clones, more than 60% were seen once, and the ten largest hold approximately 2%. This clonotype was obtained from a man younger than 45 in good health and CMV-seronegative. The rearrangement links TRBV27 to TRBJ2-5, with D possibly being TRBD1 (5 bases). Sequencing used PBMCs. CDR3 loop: CASTSSRGAETQYF. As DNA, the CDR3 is TGTGCCAGCACCTCAAGTCGTGGGGCAGAGACCCAGTACTTC.